This TCR beta chain came from a study of shared clonotypes between healthy human individuals. Study conclusions and caveats: Sampling included only blood; tissue repertoires likely differ.

The CDR3 is made up of 15 amino acids. Germline CDR1 SGHRS, CDR2 YFSETQ. Trimming took 0 bases from V and 3 from J, leaving 10 bases between them. For every subset, genomic DNA was evenly distributed across several immunoSEQ plates. The repertoire was sequenced with immunoSEQ multiplex PCR; TCRdb's copy has only in-frame clones and lacks some. The sample lists millions of clones; approximately 95% were seen once. To note about this clone: No antigen is known for it.

The sample consisted of naive CD4+ T cells from PBMCs. Stated subset: CD45RA+ positively selected. This receptor was taken from a young man in good health. Some clones in this sample may be carry-over from other donors' samples. The chain combines TRBV5-1 with TRBJ1-5; TRBD1 is a possible D gene (5 bases). As DNA, the CDR3 is TGCGCCAGCAGCTTGGGGGCAGGGAACAATCAGCCCCAGCATTTT. Translation gives CASSLGAGNNQPQHF.